The table lists the clone carrying this TCR beta chain with a few counts. This specimen comes from a study of beta chain features in type 1 diabetes. Germline loops: CDR1 PRHDT, CDR2 FYEKMQ (reference sequence). This CDR3 region has 15 residues. Trimming took off 2 bases at V and 8 bases at J, with 15 bases between the two ends. Expressed TCRB transcripts were sequenced after all isolated RNA was converted to cDNA. Sequenced by immunoSEQ multiplex PCR; TCRdb stores in-frame clones only, minus some. The top ten clones hold 0.05% to 0.065% of a sample with about 470,000 clones, around 30% of them seen once.

The source is a young man in good health. Material for sequencing was naive CD4+ T cells from blood. V usage is TRBV13 and J usage is TRBJ1-4; a possible D gene is TRBD1 (6 bases). In nucleotides, the CDR3 is TGTGCCAGCAGCTTAAATCTGGGGGCCGGGGAAAAACTGTTTTTT. Protein: CASSLNLGAGEKLFF. The entire variable domain, with the rest obtained from reference TRBV13 and TRBJ1-4, is as follows: AAGVIQSPRHLIKEKRETATLKCYPIPRHDTVYWYQQGPGQDPQFLISFYEKMQSDKGSIPDRFSAQQFSDYHSELNMSSLELGDSALYFCASSLNLGAGEKLFFGSGTQLSVL.